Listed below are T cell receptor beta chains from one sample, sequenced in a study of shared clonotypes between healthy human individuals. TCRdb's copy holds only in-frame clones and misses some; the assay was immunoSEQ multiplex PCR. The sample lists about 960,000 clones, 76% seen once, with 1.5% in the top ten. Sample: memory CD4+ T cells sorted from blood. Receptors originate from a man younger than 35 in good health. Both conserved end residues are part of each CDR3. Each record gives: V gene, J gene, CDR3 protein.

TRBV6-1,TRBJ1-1,CASSRLLNTEAFF
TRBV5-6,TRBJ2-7,CASSLEVEQYF
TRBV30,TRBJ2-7,CAWSVLGLSYEQYF
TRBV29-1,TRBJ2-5,CSVDGLAEQTQYF
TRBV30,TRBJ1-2,CAWGPQGRDYGYTF
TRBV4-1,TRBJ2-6,CASSLGPLLTNVLTF
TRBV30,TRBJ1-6,CAWRGIQGRSYNSPLHF
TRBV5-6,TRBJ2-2,CASSFGGLAVNTGELFF
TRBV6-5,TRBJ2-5,CASSYSALQETQYF
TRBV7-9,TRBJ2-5,CASSLGTAQETQYF
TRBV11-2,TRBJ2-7,CASSLDIGGSSYEQYF
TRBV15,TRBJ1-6,CATSRDFSGSSYNSPLHF
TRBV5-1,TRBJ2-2,CASSLAGGHTGELFF
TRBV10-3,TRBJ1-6,CAISETGPYNSPLHF
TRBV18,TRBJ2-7,CASSPVRTGGEQYF
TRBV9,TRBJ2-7,CASSVGPANEQYF
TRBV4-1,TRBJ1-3,CASSQDPSTGAPGNTIYF
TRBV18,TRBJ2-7,CASSPVRGFSYEQYF
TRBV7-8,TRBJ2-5,CASSPRLAGGTPQETQYF
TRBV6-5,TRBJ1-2,CASRDPNYGYTF
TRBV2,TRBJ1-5,CASRGQGDGQPQHF
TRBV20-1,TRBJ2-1,CSATALGEQFF
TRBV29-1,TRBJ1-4,CSVQTGHLKGEKLFF
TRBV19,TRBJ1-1,CASSIVGWVGLNTEAFF
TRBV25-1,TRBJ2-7,CASSRQGLEQYF
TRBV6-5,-,CASSYSGRQTYEQYF
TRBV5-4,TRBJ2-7,CASSHSGSASYEQYF
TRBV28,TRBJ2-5,CASRSPGPPQETQYF
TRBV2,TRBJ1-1,CASSEILVGGREDTEAFF
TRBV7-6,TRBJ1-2,CASSWGRGDGYTF
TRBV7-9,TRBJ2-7,CASSSGRGASSYEQYF
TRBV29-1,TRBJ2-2,CSVQGSSENTGELFF
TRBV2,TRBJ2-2,CASSVAPAGGPGELFF
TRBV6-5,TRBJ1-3,CASRKGSGNTIYF
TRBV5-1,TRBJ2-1,CASSLNSGASNEQFF
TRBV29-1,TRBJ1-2,CSVYQNGYTF
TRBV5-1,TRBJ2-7,CASSPGVRAYEQYF
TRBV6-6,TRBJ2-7,CASQASAGEQYF
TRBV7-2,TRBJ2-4,CASSFGSGARENIQYF
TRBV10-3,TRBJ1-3,CAISPGTGDTIYF
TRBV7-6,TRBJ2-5,CASSPPQETQYF
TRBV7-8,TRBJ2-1,CASSLAGTSINEQFF
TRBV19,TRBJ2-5,CASSTATEGGTQYF
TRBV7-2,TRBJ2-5,CASSLDQGRGETQYF
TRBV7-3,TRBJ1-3,CASSLQGPGNTIYF
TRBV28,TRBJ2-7,CATAMGVWGQYF
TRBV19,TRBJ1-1,CASLKGARGDTEAFF
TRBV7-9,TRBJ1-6,CASSLAGDRASPLHF
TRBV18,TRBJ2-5,CASSPSRQEETQYF
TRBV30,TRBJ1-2,CAWSVGTGHGYTF
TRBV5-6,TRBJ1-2,CASSLRQILGGYTF
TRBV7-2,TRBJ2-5,CASSLAWGQETQYF
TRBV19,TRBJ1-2,CASKDTAGGLTYGYTF
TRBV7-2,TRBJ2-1,CASSSVLGAWNEQFF
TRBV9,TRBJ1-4,CASSGGQRGEKLFF
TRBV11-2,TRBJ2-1,CASSWTSGGGNNEQFF